This T cell receptor beta chain was profiled in a study of high-grade serous ovarian cancer treatment subgroups. Study-level information: Each sample yielded on average about 7,000 unique TCR beta rearrangements from around 14,000 reads. Study findings and constraints: Tumors within one patient showed repertoire similarity of about 0.095 to 0.79. Only CDR3 was analyzed; CDR1 and CDR2 were not. Clonal relatedness tracked neoantigen level, and by trend copy number and mutation load.

Tumor samples were obtained before definitive surgery or chemotherapy. Of note for this clone: The target antigen is unknown.

Some clones are missing from TCRdb's copy, which holds only in-frame ones; the method was immunoSEQ multiplex PCR. This table has about 1,200 clones, 65% to 80% appearing once. What was sequenced was tumor tissue. The sequence came from a human donor with high-grade serous ovarian cancer.

In nucleotides, the CDR3 is TGTGCCAGCAGCATTACTAGGCAAGAGACCCAGTACTTC. Translated, it gives CASSITRQETQYF. The J gene is TRBJ2-5, the V gene TRBV7-6, with D possibly matching TRBD2 (5 bases). The CDR3 is 13 amino acids. V was trimmed by 5 bases and J by 2 bases, leaving 9 bases between them. Germline V gene sequence: CDR1 SGHVS, CDR2 FNYEAQ.